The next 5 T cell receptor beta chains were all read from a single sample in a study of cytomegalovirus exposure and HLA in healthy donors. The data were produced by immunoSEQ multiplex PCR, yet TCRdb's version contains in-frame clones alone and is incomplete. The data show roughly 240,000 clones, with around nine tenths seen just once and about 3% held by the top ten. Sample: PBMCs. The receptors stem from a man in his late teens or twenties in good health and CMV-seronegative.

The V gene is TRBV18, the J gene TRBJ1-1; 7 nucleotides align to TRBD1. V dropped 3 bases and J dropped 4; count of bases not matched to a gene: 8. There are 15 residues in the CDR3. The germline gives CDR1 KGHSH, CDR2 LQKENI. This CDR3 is CASSPQRDSGTEAFF. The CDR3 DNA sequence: TGTGCCAGCTCACCCCAACGGGACAGCGGCACTGAAGCTTTCTTT.

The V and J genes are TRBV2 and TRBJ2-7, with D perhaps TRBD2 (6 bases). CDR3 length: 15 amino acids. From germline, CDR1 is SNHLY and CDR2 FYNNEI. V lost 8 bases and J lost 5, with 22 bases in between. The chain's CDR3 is CASRKATAGRHEQYF. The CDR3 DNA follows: TGTGCCAGCCGAAAAGCCACCGCAGGGAGGCACGAGCAGTACTTC.

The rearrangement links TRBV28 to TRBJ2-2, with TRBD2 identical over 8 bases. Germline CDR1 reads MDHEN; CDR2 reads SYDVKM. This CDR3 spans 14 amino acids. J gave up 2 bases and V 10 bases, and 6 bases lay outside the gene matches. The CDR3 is CAIMSGGNTGELFF. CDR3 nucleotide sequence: TGTGCCATTATGAGCGGGGGAAACACCGGGGAGCTGTTTTTT.

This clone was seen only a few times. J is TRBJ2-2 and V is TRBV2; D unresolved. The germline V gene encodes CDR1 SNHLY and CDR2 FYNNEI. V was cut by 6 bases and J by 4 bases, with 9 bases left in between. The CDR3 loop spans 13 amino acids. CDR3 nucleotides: TGTGCCAGCAGCCGGGTCGGCACCGGGGAGCTGTTTTTT. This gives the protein CASSRVGTGELFF.

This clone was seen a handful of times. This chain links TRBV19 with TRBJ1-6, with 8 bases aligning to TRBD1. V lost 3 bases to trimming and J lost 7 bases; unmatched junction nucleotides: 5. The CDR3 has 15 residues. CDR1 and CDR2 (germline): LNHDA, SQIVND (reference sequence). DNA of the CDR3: TGTGCCAGTAGTATTTGGGACAGGACCAATTCACCCCTCCACTTT. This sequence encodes CASSIWDRTNSPLHF.